This T cell receptor (beta chain) was documented in a study of T-cell reconstitution after alpha-beta-depleted transplantation in children. The study, taken as a whole, reports: Expanded graft clones numbering several hundred reportedly gave rise to alpha-beta T cells about two months after transplant. Fresh T-cell production supplied most of the T-cell counts and diversity seen one year after transplant.

CDR1 SEHNR and CDR2 FQNEAQ come from the germline V gene (reference sequence). The CDR3 sequence is 15 residues long. Trimming shortened V by 2 bases and J by 5 bases, and 15 bases separated the two germline ends. Remarks on this clonotype: The antigen is undetermined.

Unique molecular identifiers were used to barcode this TCRbeta library. TCRdb used MiXCR to reprocess the PCR reads, holding one entry per CDR3 protein. Here the sample spans more than 75,000 distinct CDR3 sequences, more than 20% being singletons. This rearrangement joins TRBV7-9 to TRBJ2-5; perhaps TRBD2 as D (6 bases). The sample here was PBMCs, taken before TCRalphabeta/CD19-depleted stem cell transplant. This TCR derives from a boy aged 2-9 years with acute lymphoblastic leukemia, due to receive a stem cell transplant. The chain's CDR3 is CASSLQRRGPETQYF. CDR3 DNA sequence: TGTGCCAGCAGCTTACAGCGGAGGGGCCCGGAGACCCAGTACTTC.